The clone carrying this T cell receptor (beta chain) showed up just a few times. This specimen comes from a study of cytomegalovirus exposure and HLA in healthy donors. Germline V gives CDR1 SEHNR, CDR2 FQNEAQ (reference sequence). Between the trimmed V and J ends, which lost 3 bases and 4 bases, there was a span of 9 bases. The CDR3 is made up of 13 amino acids. 60 Vbeta and 13 Jbeta primers were used in PCR. The protocol was immunoSEQ multiplex PCR, while the TCRdb copy is restricted to in-frame clones and leaves out a portion. Of roughly 100,000 clones in the sample, 82% were seen once. Unrecorded immune exposures were likely, despite nominal health at sampling.

The sample was PBMCs. This sequence joins TRBV7-9 and TRBJ1-1, with D possibly being TRBD1 (5 bases). The TCR originated in a man between 45 and 60 years old in good health and CMV-seronegative. The CDR3 loop reads CASSLTGGTEAFF. The CDR3, as DNA: TGTGCCAGCAGCTTGACCGGGGGCACTGAAGCTTTCTTT.